The text below deals with one TCR beta chain. Trimming stripped 4 bases from V and 5 bases from J, with 17 bases between. CDR1 GTSNPN and CDR2 SVGIG come from the germline V gene (reference sequence). The CDR3 totals 15 residues. These data come from a study of OX40 agonist ivuxolimab in advanced cancers. Method: immunoSEQ multiplex PCR; TCRdb's copy keeps in-frame clones and lacks some. The top ten clones hold approximately 0.3% of a sample with 100,000 or so clones, approximately 90% of them seen once. The sample in question was CD4+ or CD8+ T cells sorted from blood, obtained in a trial of the OX40 agonist ivuxolimab. The V gene is TRBV30, the J gene TRBJ1-4; perhaps TRBD1 as D (6 bases). This TCR came from an adult with an advanced solid tumor such as melanoma, head and neck, liver or kidney cancer. The CDR3 loop is CAWTKMTGRNEKLFF. The CDR3 DNA reads as TGTGCCTGGACTAAGATGACAGGCCGGAATGAAAAACTGTTTTTT.